Below, one T cell receptor beta chain is given with its context. This specimen comes from a study of blood T cell repertoires in COVID-19. Study in general: Acute and convalescent COVID-19 samples came from the United States, Italy and Spain.

Assay used: immunoSEQ multiplex PCR; TCRdb lists only in-frame clones, some missing. The data contain 150,000 to 200,000 clones, 86% of them singletons. Germline values: CDR1 SGHVS, CDR2 FNYEAQ. The CDR3 contains 12 residues. Trimming pared 5 bases from V and 7 bases from J, leaving 11 bases between. The origin of this receptor is a man between 18 and 35 years old with acute or convalescent COVID-19. The chain recombines TRBV7-6 with TRBJ2-5; D remains ambiguous. Sample: peripheral blood. As DNA, the CDR3 is TGTGCCAGCAGCCCTCACGGTGGGACCCAGTACTTC. Amino acids: CASSPHGGTQYF.